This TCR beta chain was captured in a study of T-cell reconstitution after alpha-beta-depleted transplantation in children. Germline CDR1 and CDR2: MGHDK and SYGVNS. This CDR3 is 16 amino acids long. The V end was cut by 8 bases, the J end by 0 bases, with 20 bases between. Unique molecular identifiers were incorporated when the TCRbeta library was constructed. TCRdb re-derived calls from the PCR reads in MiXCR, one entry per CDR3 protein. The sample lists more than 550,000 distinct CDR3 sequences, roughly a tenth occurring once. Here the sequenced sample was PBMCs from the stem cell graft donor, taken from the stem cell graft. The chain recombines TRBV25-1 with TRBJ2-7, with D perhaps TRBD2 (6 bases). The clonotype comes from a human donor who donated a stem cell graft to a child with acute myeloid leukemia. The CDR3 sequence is CASGAPKVAASYEQYF. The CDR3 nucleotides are TGTGCCAGCGGTGCCCCAAAGGTAGCGGCCTCCTACGAGCAGTACTTC.